What follows are 29 T cell receptor beta chains derived from one specimen sequenced in a study of memory CD4+ T cells and cytomegalovirus serostatus (dated 2019 in TCRdb). Library method: the immunoSEQ multiplex PCR assay. As stored in TCRdb, this immuneACCESS dataset retains in-frame rearrangements with V and J assigned. A fraction of the clones does not appear; measured against another copy, unresolved V genes explain less than half of the discrepancy, and the remainder lacks a known reason. This sample lists around 54,000 clones; around 80% were detected once. Of the sample, about 0.7% falls within the top ten clones. Single viable CD3+CD4+CD8-CD45RO+ cells were sorted as memory CD4+ T cells on a FACSAria II. Sequencing input: memory CD4+ T cells from blood. The source of these receptors is an adult in good health and CMV-seronegative.

This sequence joins TRBV5-1 and TRBJ2-7, with D unclear. V dropped 4 bases and J dropped 4 bases, with 9 bases sitting between them. The CDR3 totals 12 residues. The germline gives CDR1 SGHRS, CDR2 YFSETQ. The CDR3 sequence is CASSPGTYEQYF. Written as DNA, the CDR3 is TGCGCCAGCAGCCCGGGTACATACGAGCAGTACTTC.

This sequence joins TRBV7-3 and TRBJ2-2; TRBD2 agrees at 7 bases. V dropped 6 bases and J dropped 4; count of bases not matched to a gene: 11. CDR3 size: 16 residues. Germline CDR1 and CDR2: SGHTA and FQGTGA. CDR3 in DNA: TGTGCCAGCAGTCCCACACGGCGGGGGATCACCGGGGAGCTGTTTTTT. Encoded protein: CASSPTRRGITGELFF.

The CDR3, as DNA: TGTGCCTGGAGTGTAACGTTGAGAGAGCAGTACTTC. Residues: CAWSVTLREQYF. V is TRBV30 and J is TRBJ2-7; D is ambiguous. Trimming stripped 0 bases from V and 7 bases from J, with 10 bases between. The CDR3 is 12 amino acids. In germline, CDR1 is GTSNPN, CDR2 SVGIG (reference sequence).

This chain connects TRBV27 to TRBJ2-6, with D perhaps matching TRBD1 (6 bases). There are 18 residues in the CDR3. CDR1 is MNHEY, CDR2 SMNVEV, per germline (reference sequence). Trimming shortened V by 5 bases and J by 0 bases, and 17 bases separated the two germline ends. The CDR3: CASSVDRPRPSGANVLTF. The CDR3 DNA reads TGTGCCAGCAGTGTAGACAGGCCCCGACCCTCTGGGGCCAACGTCCTGACTTTC.

The chain recombines TRBV6-1 with TRBJ1-5; D gene uncertain. Trimming removed 5 bases from V and 7 bases from J, with 9 bases in between. The CDR3 extends over 12 amino acids. Germline CDR1 and CDR2: MNHNS and SASEGT. CDR3 in DNA: TGTGCCAGCAGTCCATTGCTGCAGCCCCAGCATTTT. Residues: CASSPLLQPQHF.

For the CDR3, the DNA is TGTGCCAGCAGTGTCCGGCGTGAGCAGTACTTC. Protein: CASSVRREQYF. This chain joins TRBV25-1 and TRBJ2-7; D is undetermined. The CDR3 length is 11 residues. CDR1 MGHDK and CDR2 SYGVNS come from the germline V gene. V lost 4 bases, J lost 7 bases, and 8 bases lay in between.

As concerns this clone: The same CDR3 also results from other DNA sequences found in this sample. The chain employs TRBV9 and TRBJ2-3; D is unresolved. The CDR3 is 14 residues long. Per germline, CDR1 SGDLS and CDR2 YYNGEE. V was trimmed by 0 bases and J by 4 bases, leaving 9 bases between them. The CDR3: CASSVVPQADTQYF. The CDR3 nucleotides read TGTGCCAGCAGCGTAGTCCCCCAAGCAGATACGCAGTATTTT.

This chain uses TRBV7-9 with TRBJ2-5, with D possibly called TRBD1 or TRBD2 (5 bases each). Trimming removed 1 base at V and 1 base at J, with 10 bases between. CDR1 and CDR2 from the germline V gene are SEHNR and FQNEAQ (reference sequence). The CDR3 loop spans 15 amino acids. The CDR3 reads CASSLVSGAQETQYF. Written as DNA, the CDR3 is TGTGCCAGCAGCTTAGTTTCCGGGGCCCAAGAGACCCAGTACTTC. The entire variable domain, with the rest obtained from reference TRBV7-9 and TRBJ2-5, is as follows: DTGVSQNPRHKITKRGQNVTFRCDPISEHNRLYWYRQTLGQGPEFLTYFQNEAQLEKSRLLSDRFSAERPKGSFSTLEIQRTEQGDSAMYLCASSLVSGAQETQYFGPGTRLLVL.

The gene calls are TRBV28 and TRBJ2-7, with D perhaps matching TRBD1 or TRBD2 (7 bases each). CDR1 is MDHEN and CDR2 is SYDVKM in the germline V gene. This CDR3 spans 14 amino acids. Trimming left V 6 bases short and J 3 bases short, with 15 bases between. CDR3 residues: CASRSQGGLYEQYF. The DNA of the CDR3 is TGTGCCAGCAGGTCTCAGGGGGGGCTCTACGAGCAGTACTTC.

This clone has more than one count but fewer than ten. This chain connects TRBV30 to TRBJ2-7; tentative D call: TRBD1 (5 bases). CDR3 length: 14 residues. Trimming pared 2 bases from V and 5 bases from J, leaving 16 bases between. CDR1 is GTSNPN, CDR2 SVGIG, per germline (reference sequence). CDR3 sequence (DNA): TGTGCCTGGAGTTCGCACCGGACACTCCACGAGCAGTACTTC. Amino acids: CAWSSHRTLHEQYF.

Only a few counts were recorded for this clone. The chain combines TRBV6-5 with TRBJ2-7, with 11 nucleotides matching TRBD2. The CDR3 loop spans 14 amino acids. Per germline, CDR1 MNHEY and CDR2 SVGAGI. J lost 5 bases, V lost 6 bases, and 6 bases had no gene match. CDR3 DNA sequence: TGTGCCAGCAGCCAGATAGCGGGAGGGAACGAGCAGTACTTC. Translation gives CASSQIAGGNEQYF.

This clone showed up just a few times. This chain connects TRBV7-3 to TRBJ2-1; D is perhaps TRBD1 (5 bases). From germline, CDR1 is SGHTA and CDR2 FQGTGA. V lost 6 bases and J 8 bases, leaving 14 bases between the germline ends. The CDR3 spans 13 residues. CDR3: CASSSDQGYEQFF. In DNA, the CDR3 is TGTGCCAGCAGTTCCGATCAGGGCTATGAGCAGTTCTTC. The full variable domain, completed using reference TRBV7-3 and TRBJ2-1, is GAGVSQTPSNKVTEKGKYVELRCDPISGHTALYWYRQSLGQGPEFLIYFQGTGAADDSGLPNDRFFAVRPEGSVSTLKIQRTERGDSAVYLCASSSDQGYEQFFGPGTRLTVL.

The table lists this clone with a few counts. The chain employs TRBV28 and TRBJ2-5; D tentatively reads TRBD1 or TRBD2 (5 bases each). Looked up from germline, CDR1 is MDHEN and CDR2 is SYDVKM. V was pared by 10 bases and J by 5 bases, with 17 bases between. The CDR3 runs to 13 residues. CDR3 nucleotides: TGTGCCACCGCCCGGGACCCTGCGGAGACCCAGTACTTC. Translation gives CATARDPAETQYF.

The V call is TRBV6-1, the J call TRBJ2-4; D unclear. Germline V gives CDR1 MNHNS, CDR2 SASEGT. This CDR3 is built from 14 residues. Trimming took 5 bases from V and 7 from J, leaving 15 bases between them. CDR3 bases: TGTGCCAGCAGTCTCACCGCCCTAGTGAACATTCAGTACTTC. It yields the protein CASSLTALVNIQYF.

The chain joins TRBV30 to TRBJ1-6; D not resolved. CDR3 size: 15 residues. Germline loops: CDR1 GTSNPN, CDR2 SVGIG (reference sequence). Trimming took 7 bases from V and 6 from J, leaving 19 bases between them. CDR3 sequence (DNA): TGTGCCTCCCGAACCCAGACGGTTGGTAATTCACCCCTCCACTTT. It yields the protein CASRTQTVGNSPLHF.

The chain carries TRBV11-2 and TRBJ2-3, with 13 bases lining up with TRBD2. Germline loops: CDR1 SGHAT, CDR2 FQNNGV. After removal of 1 base from V and 4 bases from J, the junction contained 11 bases not matched to a gene. The CDR3 length is 19 residues. CDR3 residues: CASSLVRSGLAGVADTQYF. The CDR3 DNA is TGTGCCAGCAGCTTAGTACGAAGCGGACTAGCGGGAGTTGCAGATACGCAGTATTTT.

The chain couples TRBV5-6 to TRBJ2-2, with D perhaps matching TRBD2 (6 bases). CDR3 length equals 15 residues. Germline CDR1 and CDR2: SGHDT and YYEEEE. Trimming took 5 bases from V and 1 from J, leaving 12 bases between them. In nucleotides, the CDR3 is TGTGCCAGCAGTTGGATGGAGGGGAACACCGGGGAGCTGTTTTTT. It is translated as CASSWMEGNTGELFF.

The J gene is TRBJ1-3, the V gene TRBV19; 7 bases agree with TRBD1. V shed 2 bases and J 0 bases; nucleotides not matched to a gene: 4. The germline CDR1 and CDR2 sequences are LNHDA and SQIVND (reference sequence). The CDR3 runs to 16 residues. Here the CDR3 DNA reads TGTGCCAGTAGTATACCCCGGACAGGCTCTGGAAACACCATATATTTT. Amino acid sequence: CASSIPRTGSGNTIYF.

The gene calls are TRBV7-2 and TRBJ2-7, with 7 bases that match TRBD2. From germline, CDR1 is SGHTA and CDR2 FQGNSA. J lost 6 bases, V lost 5 bases, and 16 bases had no gene match. The CDR3 consists of 16 residues. For the CDR3, the DNA is TGTGCCAGCAGCCTAGTAATGGGAGGGAGAGTCCGCGAGCAGTACTTC. Translating it yields CASSLVMGGRVREQYF.

This chain links TRBV7-9 with TRBJ1-1; D not certain. CDR1 SEHNR and CDR2 FQNEAQ come from the germline V gene (reference sequence). The CDR3 covers 12 residues. V was trimmed by 6 bases and J by 3 bases, leaving 8 bases between them. Written as DNA, the CDR3 is TGTGCCAGCAGTCGGGAGGACACTGAAGCTTTCTTT. Translating it yields CASSREDTEAFF.

This clone appeared once. The chain uses TRBV18 and TRBJ2-2, with 11 nucleotides matching TRBD2. The V segment lost 3 bases and the J segment 6 bases; nucleotides outside the gene matches: 3. CDR1 KGHSH and CDR2 LQKENI come from the germline V gene. This CDR3 contains 15 residues. This chain's CDR3 is CASSPTSGAPGELFF. In DNA, the CDR3 is TGTGCCAGCTCACCGACTAGCGGGGCCCCCGGGGAGCTGTTTTTT.

The chain carries TRBV5-6 and TRBJ1-6, with TRBD1 matching over 7 bases. Germline CDR1 is SGHDT and CDR2 is YYEEEE. This CDR3 has 16 residues. V was pared by 4 bases and J by 0 bases, with 4 bases of the junction left unmatched. CDR3 loop: CASSHRGLSYNSPLHF. The CDR3 DNA sequence: TGTGCCAGCAGCCACAGGGGACTCTCCTATAATTCACCCCTCCACTTT.

This clone was picked up a small number of times. The chain links TRBV4-2 to TRBJ1-5; D remains unclear. From germline, CDR1 is LGHNA and CDR2 YNFKEQ. The V and J ends lost 1 base and 11 bases respectively, with 12 bases between them. This CDR3 is 13 amino acids long. CDR3 loop: CASSQVAGPAQHF. CDR3 DNA sequence: TGTGCCAGCAGCCAAGTGGCGGGCCCAGCCCAGCATTTT.

This chain connects TRBV27 to TRBJ2-3; D may be TRBD1 or TRBD2 (5 bases each). The CDR3 covers 15 residues. Germline V gene lookup returns CDR1 MNHEY and CDR2 SMNVEV (reference sequence). Trimming removed 2 bases from V and 4 bases from J, with 13 bases in between. The CDR3 region has the DNA TGTGCCAGCAGTTTAGGGGGAATCGGGGCAGATACGCAGTATTTT. It is translated as CASSLGGIGADTQYF.

J is TRBJ2-7 and V is TRBV5-1; D is ambiguous. The CDR3 sequence is 13 residues long. Germline CDR1 is SGHRS and CDR2 is YFSETQ. Trimming took 4 bases from V and 4 from J, leaving 12 bases between them. CDR3 sequence: CASSPFGLYEQYF. The CDR3 DNA reads TGCGCCAGCAGCCCTTTTGGGTTATACGAGCAGTACTTC.

The J gene is TRBJ2-5, the V gene TRBV15, with 8 bases that match TRBD1. The CDR3 extends over 15 amino acids. Germline V gene lookup returns CDR1 LNHNV and CDR2 YYDKDF (reference sequence). The V segment lost 3 bases and the J segment 5 bases; nucleotides outside the gene matches: 8. The CDR3 spells CATSRGRGHQETQYF. DNA of the CDR3: TGTGCCACCAGCAGGGGCAGGGGGCATCAGGAGACCCAGTACTTC.

In this sample, this clone turned up once. This chain connects TRBV6-5 to TRBJ2-3; TRBD2 matches at 8 bases. Losses at the gene ends were 10 bases for V and 4 bases for J; bases not matched to a gene: 10. CDR1 and CDR2 (germline): MNHEY, SVGAGI. This CDR3 contains 14 residues. CDR3 protein: CATTTSASSDTQYF. CDR3 DNA: TGTGCCACCACGACTAGCGCATCATCAGATACGCAGTATTTT.

This clone was observed once. The chain joins TRBV6-1 to TRBJ2-5; D is perhaps TRBD2 (5 bases). This CDR3 spans 14 amino acids. V shed 4 bases and J shed 2 bases, with 11 bases lying between them. The V gene's germline CDR1 is MNHNS and CDR2 SASEGT. Here the CDR3 reads CASSGEYPQETQYF. The CDR3 nucleotides are TGTGCCAGCAGTGGGGAGTACCCGCAAGAGACCCAGTACTTC.

The chain recombines TRBV6-1 with TRBJ1-4; a weak D match, TRBD1 (5 bases). Trimming left V 4 bases short and J 8 bases short, with 14 bases between. Germline CDR1 and CDR2: MNHNS and SASEGT. This CDR3 is built from 14 residues. In DNA form, the CDR3 reads TGTGCCAGCAGTGCGGGGGGAGCAGTAGAAAAACTGTTTTTT. This sequence encodes CASSAGGAVEKLFF.